Below, 31 T cell receptor beta chains from the same sample are listed, as sequenced in a study of T cell responses to AZD1222 COVID-19 vaccine. Repertoires were generated with immunoSEQ multiplex PCR, while TCRdb's copy carries only in-frame clones and drops some. This table has over 100,000 clones, nearly 90% appearing once. Sample: peripheral blood, taken on day 0 of MenACWY control vaccination. All receptors come from an adult in good health.

The chain couples TRBV7-9 to TRBJ1-5; TRBD1 agrees at 9 bases. Per germline, CDR1 SEHNR and CDR2 FQNEAQ (reference sequence). This CDR3 is 18 amino acids long. With 5 bases clipped from V and 8 bases from J, the junction kept 19 bases outside the gene matches. CDR3 sequence (DNA): TGTGCCAGCAGCCGCGTCAAATTTCCGGGACAGGGTCCGGAGCCCCAGCATTTT. It yields the protein CASSRVKFPGQGPEPQHF.

The rearrangement joins TRBV2 to TRBJ2-3, with a tentative D call TRBD2 (6 bases). The length of the CDR3 is 15 residues. The V and J ends lost 4 bases and 4 bases respectively, with 15 bases between them. Germline V gene data show CDR1 as SNHLY and CDR2 as FYNNEI. CDR3 in DNA: TGTGCCAGCAGTGGCCGGGGGTTCGACCCAGATACGCAGTATTTT. Translation gives CASSGRGFDPDTQYF.

The rearrangement links TRBV28 to TRBJ2-3; TRBD2 might be the D (6 bases). The CDR3 has 12 amino acids. Germline V CDR1 and CDR2: MDHEN, SYDVKM. V lost 11 bases and J 1 base, leaving 10 bases between the germline ends. This CDR3 is CAGQRGTDTQYF. The CDR3 nucleotides are TGTGCCGGCCAGCGGGGCACAGATACGCAGTATTTT.

This chain links TRBV11-2 with TRBJ2-1; no clear D. The ends were cut back, 1 base at V and 8 bases at J, with 3 bases in the middle. This CDR3 region has 11 residues. Germline CDR1 SGHAT, CDR2 FQNNGV. The CDR3 bases are TGTGCCAGCAGCTTAGTGGATGAGCAGTTCTTC. Translation: CASSLVDEQFF.

The chain links TRBV7-2 to TRBJ1-5, with D hard to call. This CDR3 has 12 residues. CDR1 SGHTA and CDR2 FQGNSA come from the germline V gene. The V end was cut by 3 bases, the J end by 7 bases, with 7 bases between. Written as DNA, the CDR3 is TGTGCCAGCAGCTTGGACCTCCAGCCCCAGCATTTT. As protein: CASSLDLQPQHF.

This chain joins TRBV7-3 and TRBJ1-3; no firm D call. The CDR3 runs to 13 residues. The V gene lost 5 bases and the J gene lost 2 bases, with 7 bases spanning the gap. The germline V gene has CDR1 SGHTA and CDR2 FQGTGA. CDR3 nucleotide sequence: TGTGCCAGCAGCAACAACCCTGGAAACACCATATATTTT. Translation: CASSNNPGNTIYF.

The chain couples TRBV2 to TRBJ1-4; 8 nucleotides match TRBD1. Trimming at V came to 7 bases and at J to 4 bases, leaving 8 bases not matched to a gene. The CDR3 is 15 amino acids. Looked up from germline, CDR1 is SNHLY and CDR2 is FYNNEI. The CDR3: CASTRTGTDNEKLFF. The CDR3 DNA is TGTGCCAGCACTAGGACAGGGACCGATAATGAAAAACTGTTTTTT.

This clone was found once. This chain joins TRBV7-9 and TRBJ2-1; 7 bases fit TRBD1. This CDR3 is 15 amino acids long. V gave up 1 base and J gave up 2 bases; unmatched junction bases: 2. The germline CDR1 and CDR2 sequences are SEHNR and FQNEAQ (reference sequence). CDR3 in DNA: TGTGCCAGCAGCTTAGGAGGGGGCGCCTACAATGAGCAGTTCTTC. Translating it yields CASSLGGGAYNEQFF.

The chain employs TRBV4-1 and TRBJ1-3; D remains unclear. The V end was cut by 3 bases, the J end by 3 bases, with 12 bases between. CDR1 is MGHRA, CDR2 YSYEKL, per germline. CDR3 length equals 15 residues. In nucleotides, the CDR3 is TGCGCCAGCAGCCAGGCCTGGGCGCTTGGAAACACCATATATTTT. As protein: CASSQAWALGNTIYF.

The J gene is TRBJ2-4, the V gene TRBV30; the match to TRBD1 covers 11 bases. The CDR3 is 13 amino acids. CDR1 is GTSNPN, CDR2 SVGIG, per germline (reference sequence). J gave up 7 bases and V 4 bases, and 3 bases lay outside the gene matches. The CDR3 here is CAWKGTGGNIQYF. The CDR3, as DNA: TGTGCCTGGAAAGGGACAGGGGGGAACATTCAGTACTTC.

The chain has TRBV7-6 and TRBJ2-1; possibly TRBD2 for D (5 bases). The length of the CDR3 is 16 residues. The V gene lost 1 base and the J gene lost 8 bases, with 18 bases spanning the gap. Germline CDR1 reads SGHVS; CDR2 reads FNYEAQ. The CDR3 spells CASSLVGSGSRDEQFF. CDR3 coding DNA: TGTGCCAGCAGCTTAGTCGGTAGTGGGAGTCGGGATGAGCAGTTCTTC.

This clone was counted only a few times. The rearrangement uses TRBV15 and TRBJ1-4, with unresolved D. V was shortened by 3 bases and J by 8 bases, with 4 bases between the two germline ends. Germline CDR1 and CDR2: LNHNV and YYDKDF (reference sequence). The CDR3 is 11 amino acids. The CDR3 sequence: CATSSEEKLFF. CDR3 coding DNA: TGTGCCACCAGCAGCGAAGAAAAACTGTTTTTT.

The CDR3 loop reads CASSYSTGNTIYF. CDR3 DNA sequence: TGTGCCAGCAGTTACTCGACCGGGAACACCATATATTTT. The chain joins TRBV6-5 to TRBJ1-3; D is unresolved. Per germline, CDR1 MNHEY and CDR2 SVGAGI. The length of the CDR3 is 13 residues. V lost 0 bases, J lost 7 bases, and 7 bases lay in between.

The V and J genes are TRBV5-1 and TRBJ1-1; 8 positions match TRBD1. The V gene end was trimmed by 4 bases and the J gene end by 6 bases; junction bases not matched to a gene: 11. The CDR3 spans 15 residues. Germline V gene sequence: CDR1 SGHRS, CDR2 YFSETQ. The CDR3 DNA follows: TGCGCCAGCAGCCGCCGGACAGGGTTTGGCGCTGAAGCTTTCTTT. It specifies CASSRRTGFGAEAFF.

This chain joins TRBV7-8 and TRBJ2-2; D is undetermined. Germline V gene lookup returns CDR1 SGHVS and CDR2 FQNEAQ. The CDR3 runs 14 residues. Deletions cut 3 bases from V and 6 bases from J, with 11 bases between. This chain's CDR3 is CASSLVKVSGELFF. CDR3 sequence (DNA): TGTGCCAGCAGCTTGGTGAAAGTGTCCGGGGAGCTGTTTTTT.

The chain links TRBV30 to TRBJ2-7; 12 nucleotides agree with TRBD1. V was clipped by 1 base and J by 6 bases; unmatched bases: 4. Germline V CDR1 and CDR2: GTSNPN, SVGIG (reference sequence). The CDR3 sequence is 14 residues long. The CDR3 protein is CAWSGDRGPSEQYF. DNA of the CDR3: TGTGCCTGGAGTGGGGACAGGGGGCCATCCGAGCAGTACTTC.

The gene calls are TRBV4-2 and TRBJ1-3, with D maybe TRBD1 (5 bases). This CDR3 has 15 residues. Looked up from germline, CDR1 is LGHNA and CDR2 is YNFKEQ. V shed 0 bases and J shed 0 bases, with 6 bases lying between them. The CDR3 DNA reads as TGTGCCAGCAGCCAAGACAGGGACTCTGGAAACACCATATATTTT. This gives the protein CASSQDRDSGNTIYF.

The chain has TRBV6-5 and TRBJ1-1; D remains ambiguous. CDR1 and CDR2 from the germline V gene are MNHEY and SVGAGI. The CDR3 loop spans 13 amino acids. The V gene lost 8 bases and the J gene lost 0 bases, with 10 bases spanning the gap. The CDR3 here is CASGNWVNTEAFF. As DNA, the CDR3 is TGTGCCAGCGGGAACTGGGTGAACACTGAAGCTTTCTTT.

The rearrangement links TRBV2 to TRBJ2-1, with 10 bases that match TRBD2. CDR1 SNHLY and CDR2 FYNNEI come from the germline V gene. With V trimmed by 7 bases and J by 4 bases, 7 bases remained unmatched. The CDR3 contains 15 residues. Here the CDR3 DNA reads TGTGCCAGCACCTTAGCGGGAGGAGCGTACAATGAGCAGTTCTTC. Protein: CASTLAGGAYNEQFF.

V usage is TRBV12-5 and J usage is TRBJ2-5; TRBD1 agrees at 7 bases. Per germline, CDR1 LGHNT and CDR2 FRNRAP. CDR3 length: 12 amino acids. Trimming removed 6 bases from V and 5 bases from J; junction bases left unmatched: 3. In DNA form, the CDR3 reads TGTGCTAGTGGGGACAGGTCTGAGACCCAGTACTTC. The encoded protein is CASGDRSETQYF.

The J gene is TRBJ2-3, the V gene TRBV7-9, with D uncertain. Germline-derived CDR1 and CDR2 are SEHNR and FQNEAQ (reference sequence). The CDR3 sequence is 14 residues long. The V end was cut by 1 base, the J end by 6 bases, with 11 bases between. In DNA, the CDR3 is TGTGCCAGCAGCTTAGACCCACAGTGGGATACGCAGTATTTT. Residues: CASSLDPQWDTQYF.

The chain carries TRBV6-5 and TRBJ2-1; 9 bases are a match to TRBD2. The ends lost 6 bases at V and 10 bases at J; junction bases unmatched: 13. This CDR3 has 15 residues. The germline CDR1 and CDR2 sequences are MNHEY and SVGAGI. The CDR3 DNA follows: TGTGCCAGCAGCCCCCGAGTAGCGGGAGTTTGGGAGCAGTTCTTC. Translation gives CASSPRVAGVWEQFF.

V gene TRBV11-1 combines with J gene TRBJ1-1; 7 nucleotides line up with TRBD1. There are 14 residues in the CDR3. From germline, CDR1 is SGHAT and CDR2 FQDESV (reference sequence). V lost 5 bases to trimming and J lost 5 bases; unmatched junction nucleotides: 8. The CDR3 loop reads CASSTINRGTEAFF. The CDR3 nucleotides read TGTGCCAGCAGCACAATCAACAGGGGAACTGAAGCTTTCTTT.

The chain recombines TRBV5-5 with TRBJ2-7; D possibly corresponds to TRBD2 (5 bases). Germline V gene lookup returns CDR1 SGHKS and CDR2 YYEKEE (reference sequence). V was pared by 0 bases and J by 3 bases, with 16 bases between. CDR3 length: 16 residues. The CDR3 region has the DNA TGTGCCAGCAGCTTGGCCACGGACTCAGGAATCTACGAGCAGTACTTC. Amino acids: CASSLATDSGIYEQYF.

The chain employs TRBV20-1 and TRBJ1-5; maybe TRBD1 (5 bases). Per germline, CDR1 DFQATT and CDR2 SNEGSKA (reference sequence). Trimming pared 3 bases from V and 9 bases from J, leaving 24 bases between. This CDR3 has 16 residues. The CDR3 protein is CSASFVLGDRGRPQHF. The CDR3 region has the DNA TGCAGTGCTAGTTTCGTTCTAGGGGACCGCGGGAGGCCCCAGCATTTT.

V is TRBV27 and J is TRBJ2-1; 10 bases map to TRBD1. V lost 7 bases and J lost 4; bases outside the gene matches: 7. Per germline, CDR1 MNHEY and CDR2 SMNVEV (reference sequence). The CDR3 runs to 15 residues. The CDR3 spells CASTRQGAQYNEQFF. The CDR3 nucleotides read TGTGCCAGCACCCGACAGGGGGCGCAGTACAATGAGCAGTTCTTC.

This clone has only a few counts. This rearrangement joins TRBV7-2 to TRBJ1-2; D may be TRBD1 (5 bases). V lost 5 bases and J lost 5, with 18 bases in between. The CDR3 consists of 15 residues. Per the germline V gene, CDR1 is SGHTA and CDR2 is FQGNSA. CDR3 nucleotide sequence: TGTGCCAGCAGCACTAGTTATGGGGGGAGGTATGGCTACACCTTC. Residues: CASSTSYGGRYGYTF.

The chain has TRBV12-3 or TRBV12-4 and TRBJ2-5; D call uncertain. The CDR3 length is 13 residues. Trimming removed 5 bases from V and 4 bases from J, with 11 bases in between. CDR3 sequence reads: CASSPTTGETQYF. As DNA, the CDR3 is TGTGCCAGCAGTCCTACTACCGGAGAGACCCAGTACTTC.

V and J are TRBV5-4 and TRBJ1-1; 11 nucleotides match TRBD1. The CDR3 has 15 amino acids. Germline CDR1 SGHNT, CDR2 YYREEE (reference sequence). V shed 4 bases, J shed 6 bases, and the junction held 8 bases outside the gene matches. The CDR3 DNA sequence: TGTGCCAGCAGCGCGTACCGGGACAGGGGGGCTGAAGCTTTCTTT. Protein sequence: CASSAYRDRGAEAFF.

The chain has TRBV5-6 and TRBJ1-6; 7 nucleotides align to TRBD1. Germline V gene sequence: CDR1 SGHDT, CDR2 YYEEEE. CDR3 length: 16 amino acids. Trimming at V came to 1 base and at J to 4 bases, leaving 5 bases not matched to a gene. For the CDR3, the DNA is TGTGCCAGCAGCTTGTCGGAGGACAGGTATAATTCACCCCTCCACTTT. Its translation is CASSLSEDRYNSPLHF.

This sequence joins TRBV28 and TRBJ2-1; perhaps D is TRBD1 or TRBD2 (5 bases each). The CDR3 loop spans 13 amino acids. V shed 2 bases and J shed 4 bases, with 6 bases lying between them. Looked up from germline, CDR1 is MDHEN and CDR2 is SYDVKM. The DNA for the CDR3 is TGTGCCAGCAGTTTAGGGGGATACAATGAGCAGTTCTTC. This codes for CASSLGGYNEQFF.